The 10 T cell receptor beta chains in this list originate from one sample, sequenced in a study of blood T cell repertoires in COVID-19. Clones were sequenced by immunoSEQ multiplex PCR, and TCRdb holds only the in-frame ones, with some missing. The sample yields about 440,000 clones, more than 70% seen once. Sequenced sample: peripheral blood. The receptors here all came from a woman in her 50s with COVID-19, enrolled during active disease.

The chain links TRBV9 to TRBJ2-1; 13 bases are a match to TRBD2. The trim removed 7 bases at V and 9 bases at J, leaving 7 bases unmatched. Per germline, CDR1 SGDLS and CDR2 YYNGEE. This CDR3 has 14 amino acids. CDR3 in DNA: TGTGCCAGCTCACTAGCGGGGGGGCCTAGTGAGCAGTTCTTC. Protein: CASSLAGGPSEQFF.

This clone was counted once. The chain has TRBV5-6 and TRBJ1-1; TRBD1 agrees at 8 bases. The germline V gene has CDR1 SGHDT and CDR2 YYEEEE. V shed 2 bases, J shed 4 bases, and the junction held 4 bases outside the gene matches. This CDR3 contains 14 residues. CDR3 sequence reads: CASSFGQGSTEAFF. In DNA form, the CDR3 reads TGTGCCAGCAGCTTTGGACAGGGAAGCACTGAAGCTTTCTTT.

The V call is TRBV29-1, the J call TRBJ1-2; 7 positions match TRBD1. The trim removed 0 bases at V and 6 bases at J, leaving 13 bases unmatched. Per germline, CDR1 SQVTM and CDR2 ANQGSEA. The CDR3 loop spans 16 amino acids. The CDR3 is CSVEDPRDSATDGYTF. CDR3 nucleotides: TGCAGCGTTGAAGATCCCCGGGACAGCGCAACAGATGGCTACACCTTC.

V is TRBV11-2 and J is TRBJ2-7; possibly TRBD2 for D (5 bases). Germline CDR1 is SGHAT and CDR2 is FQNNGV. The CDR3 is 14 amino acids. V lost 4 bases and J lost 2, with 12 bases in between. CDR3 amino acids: CASSCFRGPYEQYF. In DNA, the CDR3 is TGTGCCAGCAGCTGCTTCCGGGGTCCCTACGAGCAGTACTTC.

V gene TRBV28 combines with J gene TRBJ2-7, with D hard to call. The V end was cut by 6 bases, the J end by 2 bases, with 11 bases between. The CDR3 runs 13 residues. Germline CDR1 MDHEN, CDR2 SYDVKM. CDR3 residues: CASSPPRAYEQYF. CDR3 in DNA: TGTGCCAGCAGCCCCCCCCGGGCCTACGAGCAGTACTTC.

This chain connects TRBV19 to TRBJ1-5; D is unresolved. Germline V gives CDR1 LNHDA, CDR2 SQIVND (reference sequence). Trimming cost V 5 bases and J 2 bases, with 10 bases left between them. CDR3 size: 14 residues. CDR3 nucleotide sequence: TGTGCCAGTAGTCTCGACTTTGGCAATCAGCCCCAGCATTTT. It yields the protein CASSLDFGNQPQHF.

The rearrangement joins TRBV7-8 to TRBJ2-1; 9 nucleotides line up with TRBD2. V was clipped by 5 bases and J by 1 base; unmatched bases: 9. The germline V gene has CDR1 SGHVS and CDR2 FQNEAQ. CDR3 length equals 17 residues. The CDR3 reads CASSPFRGGASYNEQFF. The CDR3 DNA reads TGTGCCAGCAGCCCATTCCGCGGGGGGGCTTCCTACAATGAGCAGTTCTTC. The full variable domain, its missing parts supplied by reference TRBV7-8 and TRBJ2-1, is GAGVSQSPRYKVAKRGQDVALRCDPISGHVSLFWYQQALGQGPEFLTYFQNEAQLDKSGLPSDRFFAERPEGSVSTLKIQRTQQEDSAVYLCASSPFRGGASYNEQFFGPGTRLTVL.

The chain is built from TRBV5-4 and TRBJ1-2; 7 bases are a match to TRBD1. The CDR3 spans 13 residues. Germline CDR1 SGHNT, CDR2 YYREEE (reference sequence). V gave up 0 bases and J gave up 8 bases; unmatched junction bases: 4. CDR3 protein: CASSLEGAGGYTF. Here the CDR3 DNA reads TGTGCCAGCAGCTTGGAGGGGGCGGGAGGCTACACCTTC.

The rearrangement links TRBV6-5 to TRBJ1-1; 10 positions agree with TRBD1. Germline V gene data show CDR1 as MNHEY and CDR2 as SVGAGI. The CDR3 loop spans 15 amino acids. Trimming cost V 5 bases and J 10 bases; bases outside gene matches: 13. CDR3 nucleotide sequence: TGTGCCAGCAGTCGACAGGGGGCCGGGGATATGGGAGCTTTCTTT. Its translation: CASSRQGAGDMGAFF.

CDR3 sequence reads: CASSAGWNEQYF. The CDR3 nucleotides read TGCGCCAGCAGTGCGGGGTGGAACGAGCAGTACTTC. The chain recombines TRBV10-1 with TRBJ2-7; a possible D gene is TRBD2 (5 bases). Looked up from germline, CDR1 is WNHNN and CDR2 is SYGVQD (reference sequence). V dropped 4 bases and J dropped 5 bases, with 9 bases sitting between them. This CDR3 has 12 residues.